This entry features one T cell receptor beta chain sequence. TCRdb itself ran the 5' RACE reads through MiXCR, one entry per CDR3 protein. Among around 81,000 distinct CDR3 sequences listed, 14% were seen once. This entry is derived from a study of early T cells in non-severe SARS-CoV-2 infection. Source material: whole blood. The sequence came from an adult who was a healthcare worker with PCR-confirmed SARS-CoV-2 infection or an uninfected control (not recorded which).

The CDR3 reads CASSDSRGNQPQHF. CDR3 in DNA: TGTGCCAGTAGTGACAGCCGGGGGAATCAGCCCCAGCATTTT. J is TRBJ1-5 and V is TRBV19; a weak D match, TRBD1 (5 bases). The ends were cut back, 5 bases at V and 4 bases at J, with 12 bases in the middle. In germline, CDR1 is LNHDA, CDR2 SQIVND (reference sequence). CDR3 size: 14 residues.